Listed below are T cell receptor beta chains from one sample, sequenced in a study of response to subunit inactivated influenza vaccine. TCRdb re-called the RT-PCR reads with MiXCR, one entry per CDR3 protein. The table has 600,000 to 850,000 distinct CDR3 sequences, around 15% seen once. Sequenced here: PBMCs from blood, sampled around 15 days before vaccination. Receptor source: a man aged 50 or older who received an inactivated influenza vaccine. The CDR3 runs from the conserved cysteine through the conserved F or W. The D gene is left open where the match is weak. For some rows the clone size is stated as once, few or many, or as a class when expanded; others skip it.

CDR3nt: TGTGCCAGCAGCGGGGACAGGGGGTTGGCGACTGAAGCTTTCTTT
CDR3aa: CASSGDRGLATEAFF
v_gene: TRBV7-9
j_gene: TRBJ1-1
d_gene: TRBD1
abundance: few

CDR3nt: TGTGCCAGCAGGTCAGCCACAGGTTCCACAGATACGCAGTATTTT
CDR3aa: CASRSATGSTDTQYF
v_gene: TRBV7-9
j_gene: TRBJ2-3
d_gene: NA
abundance: NA

CDR3nt: TGTGCCAGTAGTATAGTGTCTCCTCAGCCCCAGCATTTT
CDR3aa: CASSIVSPQPQHF
v_gene: TRBV19
j_gene: TRBJ1-5
d_gene: NA
abundance: NA

CDR3nt: TGCAGCGTTCCAGGGGGCACTGAAGCTTTCTTT
CDR3aa: CSVPGGTEAFF
v_gene: TRBV29-1
j_gene: TRBJ1-1
d_gene: TRBD1
abundance: few

CDR3nt: TGTGCCAGCAGTCCCCGTAGCGGGGTCAGCCCCGGGGAGCTGTTTTTT
CDR3aa: CASSPRSGVSPGELFF
v_gene: TRBV6-2/TRBV6-3
j_gene: TRBJ2-2
d_gene: TRBD2
abundance: many

CDR3nt: TGTGCCAGCAGTAACGCGGGAGGTGGGGCCAACGTCCTGACTTTC
CDR3aa: CASSNAGGGANVLTF
v_gene: TRBV27
j_gene: TRBJ2-6
d_gene: TRBD2
abundance: few

CDR3nt: TGCGCCAGCAGCTTGGACCCCAGGGAGATCACAGATACGCAGTATTTT
CDR3aa: CASSLDPREITDTQYF
v_gene: TRBV5-1
j_gene: TRBJ2-3
d_gene: NA
abundance: NA

CDR3nt: TGTGCCAGCAGCCAAGATCGAACCAGCGGGAGAGCAGATACGCAGTATTTT
CDR3aa: CASSQDRTSGRADTQYF
v_gene: TRBV4-2
j_gene: TRBJ2-3
d_gene: TRBD2
abundance: NA

CDR3nt: TGTGCCAGCAGCAAACCCTCTACAGGGGGCTCCTACAATGAGCAGTTCTTC
CDR3aa: CASSKPSTGGSYNEQFF
v_gene: TRBV6-1
j_gene: TRBJ2-1
d_gene: TRBD1
abundance: NA

CDR3nt: TGTGCCTGGAGAGGTAGCGGACGGATTTATGGCTACACCTTC
CDR3aa: CAWRGSGRIYGYTF
v_gene: TRBV30
j_gene: TRBJ1-2
d_gene: NA
abundance: many

CDR3nt: TGTGCCAGCAGCCTCAGAGGGGGGATAACAGACGGCTACACCTTC
CDR3aa: CASSLRGGITDGYTF
v_gene: TRBV4-2
j_gene: TRBJ1-2
d_gene: NA
abundance: few

CDR3nt: TGTGCCAGCAGCTTAGGGTCAGCTCGTTCCTACGAGCAGTACTTC
CDR3aa: CASSLGSARSYEQYF
v_gene: TRBV7-8
j_gene: TRBJ2-7
d_gene: NA
abundance: few

CDR3nt: TGCAGTGCGAGCGCAGTTGGAGAGCAGTACTTC
CDR3aa: CSASAVGEQYF
v_gene: TRBV20-1
j_gene: TRBJ2-7
d_gene: NA
abundance: NA

CDR3nt: TGCGCCAGCAGTCGACAGGGGGCTAACTATGGCTACACCTTC
CDR3aa: CASSRQGANYGYTF
v_gene: TRBV10-2
j_gene: TRBJ1-2
d_gene: TRBD1
abundance: NA

CDR3nt: TGTGCCAGCAGGCCTTTAGGACAGGGGGCTGGTGAGCAGTTCTTC
CDR3aa: CASRPLGQGAGEQFF
v_gene: TRBV2
j_gene: TRBJ2-1
d_gene: TRBD1
abundance: NA

CDR3nt: TGTGCCAGCAGCCAGGTGGGGACAGGAAAAAACATTCAGTACTTC
CDR3aa: CASSQVGTGKNIQYF
v_gene: TRBV3-1
j_gene: TRBJ2-4
d_gene: TRBD1
abundance: NA

CDR3nt: TGTGCCAGCACCGAGGGGGGACAGGGGATCAATCAGCCCCAGCATTTT
CDR3aa: CASTEGGQGINQPQHF
v_gene: TRBV4-2
j_gene: TRBJ1-5
d_gene: TRBD1
abundance: few

CDR3nt: TGTGCCAGCAGCCCCGGGACAGAAACCCAGCAGTACTTC
CDR3aa: CASSPGTETQQYF
v_gene: TRBV5-6
j_gene: TRBJ2-7
d_gene: TRBD1
abundance: many

CDR3nt: TGCAGTGCTAAGGTCATGAACACTGAAGCTTTCTTT
CDR3aa: CSAKVMNTEAFF
v_gene: TRBV20-1
j_gene: TRBJ1-1
d_gene: NA
abundance: NA

CDR3nt: TGTGCCAGCTCACCAGTCACTCCCTATGAGCAGTTCTTC
CDR3aa: CASSPVTPYEQFF
v_gene: TRBV18
j_gene: TRBJ2-1
d_gene: NA
abundance: NA

CDR3nt: TGTGCCTGGGCTAACCGGGACAGTCCTGGCTACACCTTC
CDR3aa: CAWANRDSPGYTF
v_gene: TRBV30
j_gene: TRBJ1-2
d_gene: TRBD1
abundance: few

CDR3nt: TGCGCCAGCAGCCAGGGGCCGGATGGCTACACCTTC
CDR3aa: CASSQGPDGYTF
v_gene: TRBV4-3
j_gene: TRBJ1-2
d_gene: NA
abundance: NA

CDR3nt: TGCGCCAGCTTACCGGGGACCTCGAGCTCCTACGAGCAGTACTTC
CDR3aa: CASLPGTSSSYEQYF
v_gene: TRBV5-1
j_gene: TRBJ2-7
d_gene: NA
abundance: NA

CDR3nt: TGTGCCAGCAGCCCCCCCGGGACAGCCCTCTCTGGGGCCAACGTCCTGACTTTC
CDR3aa: CASSPPGTALSGANVLTF
v_gene: TRBV11-2
j_gene: TRBJ2-6
d_gene: TRBD1
abundance: NA

CDR3nt: TGCAGCGAACAGCCCTCGGGGACTGAAGCTTTCTTT
CDR3aa: CSEQPSGTEAFF
v_gene: TRBV29-1
j_gene: TRBJ1-1
d_gene: NA
abundance: NA

CDR3nt: TGTGCCAGCAGCTCCAGGGGGGGTCAGCCCCAGCATTTT
CDR3aa: CASSSRGGQPQHF
v_gene: TRBV7-6
j_gene: TRBJ1-5
d_gene: TRBD1
abundance: NA

CDR3nt: TGTGCCAGCAGTTACGCGGCTAGCGGGGGGTTATACGAGCAGTACTTC
CDR3aa: CASSYAASGGLYEQYF
v_gene: TRBV6-5
j_gene: TRBJ2-7
d_gene: TRBD2
abundance: NA

CDR3nt: TGTGCCATCAGTGAGACGGGGCTGAGTATTAGCGCGCGCCACGAGCAGTACTTC
CDR3aa: CAISETGLSISARHEQYF
v_gene: TRBV10-3
j_gene: TRBJ2-7
d_gene: NA
abundance: NA

CDR3nt: TGCAGCGCTGAGAACCCCAGGAGCTACGAGCAGTACTTC
CDR3aa: CSAENPRSYEQYF
v_gene: TRBV29-1
j_gene: TRBJ2-7
d_gene: NA
abundance: NA

CDR3nt: TGTGCCAGCAGCTTAGGTATCACAGGGAGAACTGAAGCTTTCTTT
CDR3aa: CASSLGITGRTEAFF
v_gene: TRBV7-9
j_gene: TRBJ1-1
d_gene: NA
abundance: NA

CDR3nt: TGCAGTGCTAGAGGGCCGGGACTAGGAGAGCAGTTCTTC
CDR3aa: CSARGPGLGEQFF
v_gene: TRBV20-1
j_gene: TRBJ2-1
d_gene: TRBD2
abundance: NA

CDR3nt: TGCGCCAGCAGCCAACTCCCTCCGGGACAGGTGATGTCCGAGCAGTACTTC
CDR3aa: CASSQLPPGQVMSEQYF
v_gene: TRBV4-1
j_gene: TRBJ2-7
d_gene: TRBD1
abundance: few

CDR3nt: TGTGCCAGCAGTTCGACAGGGGACAGGAATGGCTACACCTTC
CDR3aa: CASSSTGDRNGYTF
v_gene: TRBV6-2/TRBV6-3
j_gene: TRBJ1-2
d_gene: TRBD1
abundance: NA

CDR3nt: TGCGCCAGTCGCGCAGGGACAGAGGTCGTCGATGAGCAGTTCTTC
CDR3aa: CASRAGTEVVDEQFF
v_gene: TRBV5-1
j_gene: TRBJ2-1
d_gene: TRBD1
abundance: NA

CDR3nt: TGTGCCAGCAGTTCTAGGGTCAGGTCTGGGAATCAGCCCCAGCATTTT
CDR3aa: CASSSRVRSGNQPQHF
v_gene: TRBV6-5
j_gene: TRBJ1-5
d_gene: NA
abundance: few

CDR3nt: TGCAGTGCTAGAGATGGCAGCTTTTGGGATCGAGCTTTCTTT
CDR3aa: CSARDGSFWDRAFF
v_gene: TRBV20-1
j_gene: TRBJ1-1
d_gene: NA
abundance: few

CDR3nt: TGTGCCAGCAGCCAACGTGGACTAGCGGAGACCGGGGAGCTGTTTTTT
CDR3aa: CASSQRGLAETGELFF
v_gene: TRBV4-2
j_gene: TRBJ2-2
d_gene: TRBD2
abundance: NA

CDR3nt: TGTGCCAGCAGCTTGGGGACAGGGGCGTCGTTGGGCGGGCAGTTCTTC
CDR3aa: CASSLGTGASLGGQFF
v_gene: TRBV13
j_gene: TRBJ2-1
d_gene: TRBD1
abundance: few

CDR3nt: TGTGCCAGCAGGATACTCCGGACTAGAACAGAGCAGTTCTTC
CDR3aa: CASRILRTRTEQFF
v_gene: TRBV6-5
j_gene: TRBJ2-1
d_gene: TRBD2
abundance: NA

CDR3nt: TGCAGTGCTGGCGGGCGACTCATAATGAACACTGAAGCTTTCTTT
CDR3aa: CSAGGRLIMNTEAFF
v_gene: TRBV20-1
j_gene: TRBJ1-1
d_gene: NA
abundance: few

CDR3nt: TGTGCCAGCAGTTCACAGGGGGCGATGGCAGATACGCAGTATTTT
CDR3aa: CASSSQGAMADTQYF
v_gene: TRBV28
j_gene: TRBJ2-3
d_gene: TRBD1
abundance: NA

CDR3nt: TGTGCCATCAGTGAGCCGGACGGAGTCTCCTACGAGCAGTACTTC
CDR3aa: CAISEPDGVSYEQYF
v_gene: TRBV10-3
j_gene: TRBJ2-7
d_gene: NA
abundance: NA

CDR3nt: TGTGCCACCAGTGAGGGACTAGCGGGGAGCAATGAGCAGTTCTTC
CDR3aa: CATSEGLAGSNEQFF
v_gene: TRBV24-1
j_gene: TRBJ2-1
d_gene: TRBD2
abundance: NA

CDR3nt: TGTGCCAGCAGCTTAGTATGGTGGGCGGATACGCAGTATTTT
CDR3aa: CASSLVWWADTQYF
v_gene: TRBV7-9
j_gene: TRBJ2-3
d_gene: NA
abundance: NA

CDR3nt: TGCGCCAGCAGCCAAGCCGGGACTAGCGCGCTGGGATACTACGAGCAGTACTTC
CDR3aa: CASSQAGTSALGYYEQYF
v_gene: TRBV4-3
j_gene: TRBJ2-7
d_gene: TRBD2
abundance: few

CDR3nt: TGCGCCAGCAGCCAAGGATCACGGGTTGACACTGAAGCTTTCTTT
CDR3aa: CASSQGSRVDTEAFF
v_gene: TRBV4-3
j_gene: TRBJ1-1
d_gene: NA
abundance: few

CDR3nt: TGCGCCAGCAGCTTGGGTACAGGATCGAACACCGGGGAGCTGTTTTTT
CDR3aa: CASSLGTGSNTGELFF
v_gene: TRBV5-1
j_gene: TRBJ2-2
d_gene: NA
abundance: few

CDR3nt: TGCGCCAGCAGCAGAAACCCGGGACAGAACACCGGGGAGCTGTTTTTT
CDR3aa: CASSRNPGQNTGELFF
v_gene: TRBV5-1
j_gene: TRBJ2-2
d_gene: NA
abundance: few

CDR3nt: TGCAGTGCTCCCGGGACAGGGGGCAGTTCACCCCTTCACTTT
CDR3aa: CSAPGTGGSSPLHF
v_gene: TRBV20-1
j_gene: TRBJ1-6
d_gene: TRBD1
abundance: NA

CDR3nt: TGTGCCAGCAGTTCCCCGGATCACAATGAGCAGTTCTTC
CDR3aa: CASSSPDHNEQFF
v_gene: TRBV28
j_gene: TRBJ2-1
d_gene: NA
abundance: few

CDR3nt: TGTGCCAGCAGCATGGGAGGGGTACCAGATACGCAGTATTTT
CDR3aa: CASSMGGVPDTQYF
v_gene: TRBV9
j_gene: TRBJ2-3
d_gene: TRBD2
abundance: few

CDR3nt: TGTGCCAGCAGTGGGCCTGAAGACCAGCCCCAGCATTTT
CDR3aa: CASSGPEDQPQHF
v_gene: TRBV28
j_gene: TRBJ1-5
d_gene: NA
abundance: NA